These 27 T cell receptor beta chains share one sample of origin, sequenced in a study of breast tumors, draining lymph nodes, adjacent tissues. TCRdb reanalysed the multiplex PCR reads using MiXCR and keeps one entry per CDR3 protein. Of 70,000 or so distinct CDR3 sequences listed, 40% to 55% are singletons. Sequencing was performed on breast tumor tissue. The receptors stem from a female donor with breast cancer. Some clones in this sample may be carry-over from other donors' samples.

The chain recombines TRBV9 with TRBJ1-2, with D unclear. CDR3 size: 14 residues. V lost 3 bases and J 6 bases, leaving 15 bases between the germline ends. The germline V gene has CDR1 SGDLS and CDR2 YYNGEE. CDR3 residues: CASSERLGMNGYTF. CDR3 bases: TGTGCCAGCAGCGAGCGCCTAGGGATGAATGGCTACACCTTC.

In regard to this clonotype: A read error may explain this, as a much larger clone is one base away. V gene TRBV15 combines with J gene TRBJ1-1, with D hard to call. Germline CDR1 LNHNV, CDR2 YYDKDF (reference sequence). This CDR3 spans 13 amino acids. The DNA of the CDR3 is TGTGCCACCAGCAGAGAACCGAACGCTGAAGCTTTCTTT. It encodes CATSREPNAEAFF.

This clonotype was observed many times. The chain combines TRBV20-1 with TRBJ2-5; no firm D call. Per germline, CDR1 DFQATT and CDR2 SNEGSKA (reference sequence). Trimming took 7 bases from V and 2 from J, leaving 14 bases between them. The CDR3 extends over 13 amino acids. The CDR3 DNA is TGCAGTGTAAAGGGAACAGATCAAGAGACCCAGTACTTC. This gives the protein CSVKGTDQETQYF.

This clonotype was found a few times. The chain joins TRBV12-5 to TRBJ1-1; D might be TRBD1 (6 bases). Trimming took 1 base from V and 4 from J, leaving 13 bases between them. CDR3 length: 15 residues. The V gene's germline CDR1 is LGHNT and CDR2 FRNRAP. For the CDR3, the DNA is TGTGCTAGTGGTTTGGGAGGGGGTAAAGGCACTGAAGCTTTCTTT. This gives the protein CASGLGGGKGTEAFF.

About this clonotype: The junction departs from germline at one end; a sequencing error may be responsible. This rearrangement joins TRBV7-6 to TRBJ2-1; 11 bases agree with TRBD2. Germline assignment: CDR1 SGHVS and CDR2 FNYEAQ. The CDR3 totals 18 residues. The CDR3 reads CASSLAPATSGRSNEQFF. The CDR3 coding sequence is TGTGCTAGCAGCTTAGCGCCCGCCACTAGCGGGAGATCCAATGAGCAGTTCTTC.

About this clonotype itself: With a much larger clone just one base away, this may be a read error. The chain combines TRBV28 with TRBJ1-2; D gene unclear. Germline V lookup: CDR1 MDHEN, CDR2 SYDVKM. The CDR3 has 14 amino acids. The CDR3 loop is CACSLSLGDYGYTF. The CDR3 region has the DNA TGTGCCTGCAGTTTATCCCTGGGCGACTATGGCTACACCTTC.

This clonotype was found many times. A much larger clone is a single base away; this may be a read error. The genes are TRBV6-1 and TRBJ2-5; 8 nucleotides agree with TRBD1. With 6 bases clipped from V and 4 bases from J, the junction kept 10 bases outside the gene matches. This CDR3 spans 15 amino acids. Germline CDR1 is MNHNS and CDR2 is SASEGT. The CDR3 sequence is CASRPGAQGGETQYF. CDR3 DNA: TGTGCCAGCAGACCAGGGGCACAGGGGGGAGAGACCCAGTACTTC.

The V call is TRBV11-1, the J call TRBJ1-4, with a weak D call TRBD1 (6 bases). The CDR3 sequence is 14 residues long. Germline V CDR1 and CDR2: SGHAT, FQDESV (reference sequence). V was cut by 7 bases and J by 7 bases, with 16 bases left in between. This CDR3 reads CASTESRGREKLFF. CDR3 coding DNA: TGTGCCAGCACCGAGTCGCGGGGGCGTGAAAAACTGTTTTTT.

This clonotype was counted only a few times. The V and J genes are TRBV15 and TRBJ2-5; no definite D call. The germline gives CDR1 LNHNV, CDR2 YYDKDF (reference sequence). Trimming shortened V by 1 base and J by 5 bases, and 11 bases separated the two germline ends. The CDR3 extends over 14 amino acids. This CDR3 is CATSRVRAGETQYF. CDR3 DNA sequence: TGTGCCACCAGCAGAGTTAGGGCCGGGGAGACCCAGTACTTC.

A note on this clonotype: The junction departs from germline at one end; a sequencing error may be responsible. This chain uses TRBV6-1 with TRBJ2-1; maybe TRBD2 (5 bases). The germline gives CDR1 MNHNS, CDR2 SASEGT. CDR3 length: 13 amino acids. The CDR3 DNA reads as TGTGCCAACAGTTACGGGGAAGGGAATGGGCAGTTCTTC. It encodes CANSYGEGNGQFF.

The V gene is TRBV20-1, the J gene TRBJ2-3, with TRBD2 matching 8 bases. The CDR3 runs 19 residues. The germline gives CDR1 DFQATT, CDR2 SNEGSKA (reference sequence). J gave up 1 base and V 3 bases, and 18 bases lay outside the gene matches. CDR3 protein: CSASGVRGGPAGGTDTQYF. Here the CDR3 DNA reads TGCAGTGCTAGTGGCGTCCGTGGTGGACCAGCGGGGGGCACAGATACGCAGTATTTT.

In its sample, this clonotype was seen a few times. CDR3 nucleotides: TGTGCCAGCAGTTGTTTTTTGGGACAGTCAAACGAGCAGTACTTC. This gives the protein CASSCFLGQSNEQYF. This chain connects TRBV6-5 to TRBJ2-7, with 7 bases aligning to TRBD1. Losses at the gene ends were 4 bases for V and 5 bases for J; bases not matched to a gene: 11. This CDR3 region has 15 residues. Per germline, CDR1 MNHEY and CDR2 SVGAGI.

This clonotype was observed at least ten times. V is TRBV7-2 and J is TRBJ2-2, with no clear D. CDR1 is SGHTA and CDR2 is FQGNSA in the germline V gene. The CDR3 has 12 residues. V lost 8 bases and J 7 bases, leaving 11 bases between the germline ends. This chain's CDR3 is CASLLPRGELFF. The CDR3 nucleotides are TGTGCCAGCCTACTCCCCCGCGGGGAGCTGTTTTTT.

The chain has TRBV5-1 and TRBJ1-6, with D possibly matching TRBD1 (5 bases). CDR1 is SGHRS and CDR2 is YFSETQ in the germline V gene. The V end lost 5 bases, the J end lost 2 bases, and 11 bases lay between the germline ends. CDR3 length: 15 amino acids. CDR3 in DNA: TGCGCCAGCAGGGGGGAGGACGCCTATAATTCACCCCTCCACTTT. Its translation is CASRGEDAYNSPLHF.

This clonotype was picked up a small number of times. The J gene is TRBJ2-7, the V gene TRBV10-3; D might be TRBD2 (6 bases). Germline V gives CDR1 ENHRY, CDR2 SYGVKD. V was shortened by 2 bases and J by 5 bases, with 13 bases between the two germline ends. The CDR3 covers 14 residues. CDR3 nucleotide sequence: TGTGCCATCAGTGAGCGGGAGACTGCTAACGAGCAGTACTTC. It specifies CAISERETANEQYF.

This clonotype was seen ten or more times. The chain carries TRBV24-1 and TRBJ2-7; D perhaps matches TRBD2 (6 bases). The CDR3 loop spans 12 amino acids. Between the trimmed V and J ends, which lost 4 bases and 6 bases, there was a span of 9 bases. CDR1 and CDR2 from the germline V gene are KGHDR and SFDVKD. The chain's CDR3 is CATSEWGLEQYF. DNA of the CDR3: TGTGCCACCAGTGAGTGGGGACTCGAGCAGTACTTC.

The rearrangement joins TRBV20-1 to TRBJ2-3; 14 nucleotides align to TRBD2. The CDR3 covers 17 residues. The ends lost 0 bases at V and 7 bases at J; junction bases unmatched: 9. The germline V gene encodes CDR1 DFQATT and CDR2 SNEGSKA (reference sequence). CDR3 coding DNA: TGCAGTGCTAGAGAAGGGACTAGCGGGAGTGTAGTAAATACGCAGTATTTT. Protein sequence: CSAREGTSGSVVNTQYF.

The table lists this clonotype with many counts. The CDR3 sequence is CASSPQPGTGGVGEGYEQYF. The CDR3 nucleotides read TGTGCCAGCAGCCCTCAGCCCGGGACAGGGGGCGTAGGTGAAGGCTACGAGCAGTACTTC. The rearrangement links TRBV7-9 to TRBJ2-7; 12 bases are shared with TRBD1. With V trimmed by 5 bases and J by 3 bases, 20 bases remained unmatched. Germline V gives CDR1 SEHNR, CDR2 FQNEAQ (reference sequence). This CDR3 contains 20 residues.

The chain employs TRBV7-9 and TRBJ1-3, with TRBD1 identical over 8 bases. CDR1 SEHNR and CDR2 FQNEAQ come from the germline V gene (reference sequence). The CDR3 has 14 residues. With V trimmed by 3 bases and J by 8 bases, 6 bases remained unmatched. CDR3 nucleotide sequence: TGTGCCAGCAGCTTTACAGGGGGGGGTGACACCATATATTTT. Protein product: CASSFTGGGDTIYF.

The table lists this clonotype with a few counts. This chain links TRBV12-3 or TRBV12-4 with TRBJ2-3; D assignment may be TRBD1 or TRBD2 (6 bases each). This CDR3 is 14 amino acids long. Trimming left V 3 bases short and J 6 bases short, with 13 bases between. The CDR3 is CASSFAGGGDTQYF. As DNA, the CDR3 is TGTGCCAGCAGTTTCGCCGGGGGCGGGGATACGCAGTATTTT.

This chain uses TRBV19 with TRBJ1-4; D unclear. The CDR3 length is 13 residues. Germline CDR1 LNHDA, CDR2 SQIVND (reference sequence). Trimming took off 3 bases at V and 5 bases at J, with 7 bases between the two ends. CDR3 nucleotides: TGTGCCAGTAGTATTCAGAGGAATGAAAAACTGTTTTTT. Amino acid sequence: CASSIQRNEKLFF.

In this sample, this clonotype turned up a few times. As the CDR3 is not closed by the conserved phenylalanine or tryptophan, this likely results from a read error. The chain uses TRBV20-1 and TRBJ2-6; D is unclear. The germline gives CDR1 DFQATT, CDR2 SNEGSKA (reference sequence). The CDR3 has 8 amino acids. V lost 0 bases to trimming and J lost 15 bases, with 0 bases between them. The DNA for the CDR3 is TGCAGTGCTAGAGACCTGACTAGC. Translated, it gives CSARDLTS.

In the case of this clonotype: Given a much more abundant clone one base away, this may be a read error. CDR3 nucleotide sequence: TGCAGCTTTCCCGGGCCGGGGGACACTGAAGCTTTCTTT. It is translated as CSFPGPGDTEAFF. The rearrangement links TRBV29-1 to TRBJ1-1, with a possible D match to TRBD1 (5 bases). Germline V gene sequence: CDR1 SQVTM, CDR2 ANQGSEA. The CDR3 length is 13 residues. V was clipped by 8 bases and J by 3 bases, with 16 bases between them.

V gene TRBV9 combines with J gene TRBJ1-6; TRBD1 matches at 9 bases. The CDR3 is 14 residues long. Germline trimming cut 3 bases from V and 10 bases from J; bases unmatched to any gene: 5. From germline, CDR1 is SGDLS and CDR2 YYNGEE. This CDR3 is CASSGGQGESPLHF. For the CDR3, the DNA is TGTGCCAGCAGCGGGGGACAGGGAGAATCACCCCTCCACTTT.

Here the CDR3 DNA reads TGTGCCAGCAGCCGCCGGGATCGCGAGCAGTACTTC. It specifies CASSRRDREQYF. V gene TRBV12-3 or TRBV12-4 combines with J gene TRBJ2-7, with D possibly TRBD2 on 5 matching bases. Between the trimmed V and J ends, which lost 6 bases and 6 bases, there was a span of 12 bases. This CDR3 region has 12 residues.

The chain employs TRBV28 and TRBJ2-3; maybe TRBD1 (6 bases). The V end was cut by 2 bases, the J end by 3 bases, with 12 bases between. Germline V gives CDR1 MDHEN, CDR2 SYDVKM. This CDR3 has 15 amino acids. The DNA of the CDR3 is TGTGCCAGCAGTTTAAGGGGGTTAAGGACAGATACGCAGTATTTT. The encoded protein is CASSLRGLRTDTQYF.

This clonotype occurred many times. Just one base apart from a much larger clone, this may be a read error. The chain uses TRBV11-3 and TRBJ2-7; D call uncertain. There are 12 residues in the CDR3. Germline CDR1 and CDR2: SGHNT and YENEEA. DNA of the CDR3: TGTGCCAGCAGCCCCTTTGGGTACGCGCAGTACTTC. Protein: CASSPFGYAQYF.